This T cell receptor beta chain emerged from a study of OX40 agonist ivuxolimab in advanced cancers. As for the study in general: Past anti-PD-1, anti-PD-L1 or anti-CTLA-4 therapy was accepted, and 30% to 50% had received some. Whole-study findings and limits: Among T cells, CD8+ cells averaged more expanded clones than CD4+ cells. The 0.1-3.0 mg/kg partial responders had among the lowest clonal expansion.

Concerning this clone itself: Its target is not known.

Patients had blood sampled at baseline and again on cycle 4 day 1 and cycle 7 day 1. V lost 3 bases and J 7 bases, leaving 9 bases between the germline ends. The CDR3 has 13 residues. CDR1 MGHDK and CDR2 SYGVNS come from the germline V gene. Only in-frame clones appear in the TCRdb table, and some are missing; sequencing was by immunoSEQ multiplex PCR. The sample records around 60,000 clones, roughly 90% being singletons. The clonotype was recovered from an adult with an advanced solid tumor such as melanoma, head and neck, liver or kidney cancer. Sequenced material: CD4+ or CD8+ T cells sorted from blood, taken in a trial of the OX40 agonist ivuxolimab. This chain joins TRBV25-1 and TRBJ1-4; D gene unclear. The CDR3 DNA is TGTGCCAGCAGTGACGGGTCGGGTGAAAAACTGTTTTTT. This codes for CASSDGSGEKLFF.